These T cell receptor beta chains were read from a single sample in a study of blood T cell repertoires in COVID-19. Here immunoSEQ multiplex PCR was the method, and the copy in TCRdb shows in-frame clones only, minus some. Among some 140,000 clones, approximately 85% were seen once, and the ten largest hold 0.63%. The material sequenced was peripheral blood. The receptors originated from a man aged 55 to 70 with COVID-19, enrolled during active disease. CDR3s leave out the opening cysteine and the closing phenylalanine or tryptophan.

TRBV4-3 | ASSQGDFENTIY
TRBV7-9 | ASSLLSGGAGTEAF
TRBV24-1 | ATSDSGFSGANVLT
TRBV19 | ASSTGQAPGANVLT
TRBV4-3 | ASSQDLLGGREKLF
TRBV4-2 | ASSPDGTGRGNTIY
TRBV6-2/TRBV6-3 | ASSYLQSNEKLF
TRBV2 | ASSYQDRGYMNTEAF
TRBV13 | ASSDRGRNSPLH
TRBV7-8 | ASSLHRDYNSPLH
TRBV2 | ASSAWDREAF
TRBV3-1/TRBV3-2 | ASSSQNQPQH
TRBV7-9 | ASSLGQENSPLH
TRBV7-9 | ASSLATKGDIQY
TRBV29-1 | SVVDPGQPQH
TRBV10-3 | AISGIKTGPNYGYT